These 21 T cell receptor beta chains were sequenced from one sample in a study of shared clonotypes between healthy human individuals. Clones were read by immunoSEQ multiplex PCR, and TCRdb kept only the in-frame ones, dropping some. The repertoire holds a few million clones, with more than 85% as singletons. Sequencing input: naive CD4+ T cells from PBMCs. Sample subset: CD45RA+ positively selected. These receptor sequences come from a man younger than 35 in good health. Some clones in this sample may be carry-over from other donors' samples.

This clone was observed a few times. This CDR3 is also generated by other DNA sequences in the sample. This chain joins TRBV9 and TRBJ1-1; 7 nucleotides agree with TRBD1. The germline gives CDR1 SGDLS, CDR2 YYNGEE. This CDR3 spans 14 amino acids. Germline trimming cut 0 bases from V and 5 bases from J; bases unmatched to any gene: 4. CDR3 nucleotide sequence: TGTGCCAGCAGCGTAGCCCCAGGGGGGACTGAAGCTTTCTTT. It specifies CASSVAPGGTEAFF.

This chain uses TRBV7-3 with TRBJ2-5, with D perhaps TRBD2 (6 bases). Trimming took 3 bases from V and 5 from J, leaving 16 bases between them. This CDR3 region has 15 residues. Germline CDR1 SGHTA, CDR2 FQGTGA. The CDR3 nucleotides are TGTGCCAGCAGCTTGGGAGGTTCGGGCGGGGAGACCCAGTACTTC. Residues: CASSLGGSGGETQYF.

This chain uses TRBV28 with TRBJ2-2, with 10 bases fitting TRBD2. V trimming: 2 bases; J trimming: 7 bases; junction bases outside the gene matches: 7. The V gene's germline CDR1 is MDHEN and CDR2 SYDVKM. CDR3 size: 16 residues. The CDR3 coding sequence is TGTGCCAGCAGTTTACGTCTAGCGGGAGTCGGCGGGGAGCTGTTTTTT. Translation gives CASSLRLAGVGGELFF.

This chain connects TRBV4-1 to TRBJ2-7, with unresolved D. CDR1 is MGHRA and CDR2 is YSYEKL in the germline V gene. V was pared by 3 bases and J by 0 bases, with 15 bases between. The CDR3 runs to 16 residues. The CDR3 DNA is TGCGCCAGCAGCCATGGTAGGGCGAGGAGCTCCTACGAGCAGTACTTC. Protein: CASSHGRARSSYEQYF.

The chain links TRBV5-1 to TRBJ2-1; no clear D. The CDR3 extends over 14 amino acids. Trimming cost V 0 bases and J 3 bases, with 7 bases left between them. Germline V gene lookup returns CDR1 SGHRS and CDR2 YFSETQ. CDR3 sequence reads: CASSLAADYNEQFF. The CDR3 DNA follows: TGCGCCAGCAGCTTGGCGGCAGACTACAATGAGCAGTTCTTC. Full variable domain (outside the CDR3, taken from reference TRBV5-1 and TRBJ2-1): KAGVTQTPRYLIKTRGQQVTLSCSPISGHRSVSWYQQTPGQGLQFLFEYFSETQRNKGNFPGRFSGRQFSNSRSEMNVSTLELGDSALYLCASSLAADYNEQFFGPGTRLTVL.

The chain employs TRBV7-6 and TRBJ2-3, with TRBD2 as a possible D gene (6 bases). Trimming cost V 1 base and J 8 bases, with 13 bases left between them. Per the germline V gene, CDR1 is SGHVS and CDR2 is FNYEAQ. This CDR3 is 14 amino acids long. This CDR3 is CASSLDGSGSTQYF. Written as DNA, the CDR3 is TGTGCCAGCAGCTTAGACGGGAGCGGAAGTACGCAGTATTTT.

Remarks on this clone: This same CDR3 is encoded by further DNA sequences in the sample. This chain joins TRBV5-4 and TRBJ2-2, with unresolved D. CDR1 and CDR2 (germline): SGHNT, YYREEE (reference sequence). The V end lost 4 bases, the J end lost 0 bases, and 4 bases lay between the germline ends. The CDR3 runs 13 residues. CDR3 sequence: CASSLPNTGELFF. Here the CDR3 DNA reads TGTGCCAGCAGCCTACCGAACACCGGGGAGCTGTTTTTT.

The chain recombines TRBV28 with TRBJ1-2; a possible D gene is TRBD1 (6 bases). V was trimmed by 3 bases and J by 8 bases, leaving 16 bases between them. Germline V lookup: CDR1 MDHEN, CDR2 SYDVKM. The CDR3 length is 14 residues. The CDR3 is CASSLPGEVKGYTF. CDR3 DNA sequence: TGTGCCAGCAGTTTGCCAGGGGAGGTAAAAGGCTACACCTTC.

This clone was counted once. The chain employs TRBV28 and TRBJ1-3; no clear D gene. This CDR3 contains 16 residues. The ends were cut back, 4 bases at V and 2 bases at J, with 15 bases in the middle. Per the germline V gene, CDR1 is MDHEN and CDR2 is SYDVKM. Written as DNA, the CDR3 is TGTGCCAGCAGTTCGCCCCCCGGGCAGCCTGGAAACACCATATATTTT. Protein: CASSSPPGQPGNTIYF.

This chain links TRBV18 with TRBJ1-1, with D unclear. V dropped 3 bases and J dropped 4 bases, with 12 bases sitting between them. The CDR3 has 14 amino acids. CDR1 and CDR2 from the germline V gene are KGHSH and LQKENI. CDR3 protein: CASSPKAGSTEAFF. The CDR3 coding sequence is TGTGCCAGCTCACCGAAGGCTGGGAGCACTGAAGCTTTCTTT.

V usage is TRBV9 and J usage is TRBJ1-3; no clear D. V gave up 3 bases and J gave up 3 bases, with 13 bases separating them. The CDR3 totals 15 residues. Per germline, CDR1 SGDLS and CDR2 YYNGEE. Written as DNA, the CDR3 is TGTGCCAGCAGCGAGCGGCCCAGAGGTGGAAACACCATATATTTT. This encodes CASSERPRGGNTIYF. The whole variable domain, filled in from reference TRBV9 and TRBJ1-3, reads DSGVTQTPKHLITATGQRVTLRCSPRSGDLSVYWYQQSLDQGLQFLIQYYNGEERAKGNILERFSAQQFPDLHSELNLSSLELGDSALYFCASSERPRGGNTIYFGEGSWLTVV.

This rearrangement joins TRBV6-1 to TRBJ2-1; a weak D match, TRBD1 (5 bases). Between the trimmed V and J ends, which lost 7 bases and 6 bases, there was a span of 16 bases. Per the germline V gene, CDR1 is MNHNS and CDR2 is SASEGT. CDR3 length: 14 amino acids. CDR3 nucleotides: TGTGCCAGCAATTTTGCAGGGCAGGGCAATGAGCAGTTCTTC. This gives the protein CASNFAGQGNEQFF.

Of note for this clone: This CDR3 is also generated by other DNA sequences in the sample. This chain joins TRBV19 and TRBJ1-5; D is unclear. In germline, CDR1 is LNHDA, CDR2 SQIVND (reference sequence). V lost 3 bases and J 7 bases, leaving 4 bases between the germline ends. This CDR3 has 11 amino acids. This CDR3 reads CASSIGQPQHF. The CDR3 bases are TGTGCCAGTAGTATTGGCCAGCCCCAGCATTTT.

The chain recombines TRBV5-1 with TRBJ2-3, with 9 bases aligning to TRBD1. Germline V gene lookup returns CDR1 SGHRS and CDR2 YFSETQ. There are 14 residues in the CDR3. Unmatched junction bases numbered 11, after V lost 9 bases and J lost 6 bases. The CDR3 sequence is CATKQGALADTQYF. CDR3 DNA sequence: TGCGCCACCAAACAGGGGGCTCTGGCGGATACGCAGTATTTT. The whole variable domain, remainder taken from reference TRBV5-1 and TRBJ2-3, is KAGVTQTPRYLIKTRGQQVTLSCSPISGHRSVSWYQQTPGQGLQFLFEYFSETQRNKGNFPGRFSGRQFSNSRSEMNVSTLELGDSALYLCATKQGALADTQYFGPGTRLTVL.

The chain is built from TRBV6-6 and TRBJ1-5; TRBD1 matches 8 bases. The CDR3 is made up of 13 amino acids. Germline loops: CDR1 MNHNY, CDR2 SVGAGI (reference sequence). V dropped 7 bases and J dropped 4; count of bases not matched to a gene: 3. CDR3 in amino acids: CASTDRENQPQHF. CDR3 DNA sequence: TGTGCCAGCACGGACAGGGAAAATCAGCCCCAGCATTTT.

The chain uses TRBV6-5 and TRBJ1-1, with D unclear. CDR3 size: 13 residues. V gave up 2 bases and J gave up 4 bases, with 8 bases separating them. Germline CDR1 reads MNHEY; CDR2 reads SVGAGI. The CDR3 DNA is TGTGCCAGCAGTTACACCCGGGTCACTGAAGCTTTCTTT. Its translation is CASSYTRVTEAFF.

To note about this clone: This specimen includes other DNA sequences encoding the same CDR3. V is TRBV28 and J is TRBJ2-7; TRBD1 matches 8 bases. CDR3 size: 13 residues. The germline gives CDR1 MDHEN, CDR2 SYDVKM. After removal of 4 bases from V and 4 bases from J, the junction contained 3 bases not matched to a gene. The CDR3 nucleotides are TGTGCCAGCAGTTCAGGACAGGGATACGAGCAGTACTTC. The encoded protein is CASSSGQGYEQYF.

The gene calls are TRBV9 and TRBJ2-3; 7 bases are a match to TRBD2. The trim removed 1 base at V and 4 bases at J, leaving 9 bases unmatched. In germline, CDR1 is SGDLS, CDR2 YYNGEE. This CDR3 comprises 16 residues. CDR3 sequence reads: CASSVFGGSRADTQYF. The CDR3 DNA follows: TGTGCCAGCAGCGTATTTGGCGGGAGTCGCGCAGATACGCAGTATTTT.

The chain uses TRBV15 and TRBJ1-2, with D tentatively TRBD1 (5 bases). Germline values: CDR1 LNHNV, CDR2 YYDKDF (reference sequence). Trimming left V 5 bases short and J 2 bases short, with 12 bases between. This CDR3 has 14 amino acids. CDR3 residues: CATSWGGRNYGYTF. The CDR3, as DNA: TGTGCCACCAGCTGGGGGGGTAGGAACTATGGCTACACCTTC.

The CDR3 region is CASRGGLAEDYNEQFF. The CDR3 bases are TGTGCCAGCAGAGGCGGACTAGCCGAGGATTACAATGAGCAGTTCTTC. The rearrangement joins TRBV2 to TRBJ2-1, with 8 bases fitting TRBD2. This CDR3 comprises 16 residues. V dropped 6 bases and J dropped 4; count of bases not matched to a gene: 11. Germline V gene sequence: CDR1 SNHLY, CDR2 FYNNEI. Filled out from reference TRBV2 and TRBJ2-1, the complete variable domain reads EPEVTQTPSHQVTQMGQEVILRCVPISNHLYFYWYRQILGQKVEFLVSFYNNEISEKSEIFDDQFSVERPDGSNFTLKIRSTKLEDSAMYFCASRGGLAEDYNEQFFGPGTRLTVL.

This chain uses TRBV28 with TRBJ2-6; D remains ambiguous. Trimming stripped 3 bases from V and 0 bases from J, with 15 bases between. CDR1 is MDHEN, CDR2 SYDVKM, per germline. The CDR3 has 18 amino acids. CDR3 protein: CASSFTAGSSSGANVLTF. DNA for the CDR3: TGTGCCAGCAGTTTTACGGCAGGTTCTAGCTCTGGGGCCAACGTCCTGACTTTC.